A single sample is the source of the 5 T cell receptor beta chains below, sequenced in a study of cytomegalovirus exposure and HLA in healthy donors. This table comes from immunoSEQ multiplex PCR, and its TCRdb copy is limited to in-frame clones, with some not included. The sample holds fewer than 200,000 clones, around 86% seen once. Input material: PBMCs. These receptors were obtained from a man aged 25-45 years in good health and CMV-seropositive.

The J gene is TRBJ2-1, the V gene TRBV18; perhaps TRBD2 as D (6 bases). This CDR3 is 15 amino acids long. Trimming cost V 2 bases and J 5 bases, with 13 bases left between them. Per the germline V gene, CDR1 is KGHSH and CDR2 is LQKENI. CDR3 in DNA: TGTGCCAGCTCACCATCAGGAGGGCGGAACAATGAGCAGTTCTTC. Residues: CASSPSGGRNNEQFF.

Comments on this clone: Mismatch with germline at one junction end may stem from a read error. The chain links TRBV7-7 to TRBJ2-1, with 8 bases aligning to TRBD1. The CDR3 totals 13 residues. Per the germline V gene, CDR1 is SSHAT and CDR2 is FNYEAQ (reference sequence). The CDR3 loop is CASSLDRDNEQFF. DNA for the CDR3: TGTGCTAGCAGCTTGGACAGGGACAATGAGCAGTTCTTC.

The rearrangement uses TRBV9 and TRBJ2-3; 8 nucleotides align to TRBD2. CDR3 size: 14 residues. Germline assignment: CDR1 SGDLS and CDR2 YYNGEE. Trimming removed 3 bases from V and 2 bases from J; junction bases left unmatched: 2. CDR3 protein: CASSDSGVTDTQYF. CDR3 bases: TGTGCCAGCAGCGATAGCGGGGTCACAGATACGCAGTATTTT.

The chain couples TRBV2 to TRBJ2-3; 11 bases are shared with TRBD2. This CDR3 contains 17 residues. From germline, CDR1 is SNHLY and CDR2 FYNNEI. The trim removed 0 bases at V and 4 bases at J, leaving 6 bases unmatched. In DNA, the CDR3 is TGTGCCAGCAGTGAAGCCTTGACTAGCGGGGTTGCAGATACGCAGTATTTT. The encoded protein is CASSEALTSGVADTQYF.

The J gene is TRBJ1-1, the V gene TRBV5-5; D call uncertain. This CDR3 is 13 amino acids long. Trimming pared 3 bases from V and 1 base from J, leaving 7 bases between. Germline CDR1 is SGHKS and CDR2 is YYEKEE (reference sequence). CDR3 region: CASSSTPNTEAFF. In nucleotides, the CDR3 is TGTGCCAGCAGCTCCACACCGAACACTGAAGCTTTCTTT. Looking up the rest from reference TRBV5-5 and TRBJ1-1 gives the full variable domain: DAGVTQSPTHLIKTRGQQVTLRCSPISGHKSVSWYQQVLGQGPQFIFQYYEKEERGRGNFPDRFSARQFPNYSSELNVNALLLGDSALYLCASSSTPNTEAFFGQGTRLTVV.